The 21 T cell receptor beta chains below all came from one sample that was sequenced in a study of cytomegalovirus exposure and HLA in healthy donors. The repertoire was sequenced with immunoSEQ multiplex PCR; TCRdb's copy has only in-frame clones and lacks some. The table has 120,000 or so clones, about 89% seen once. The sample consisted of PBMCs. The receptors were gathered from a woman between 18 and 30 years old in good health and CMV-seronegative.

The chain joins TRBV4-2 to TRBJ2-3; TRBD2 might be the D (6 bases). The CDR3 contains 16 residues. The germline CDR1 and CDR2 sequences are LGHNA and YNFKEQ. V was pared by 4 bases and J by 0 bases, with 14 bases between. The CDR3 bases are TGTGCCAGCAGCCCCAAGGCGGGGCTCAGCACAGATACGCAGTATTTT. Translation gives CASSPKAGLSTDTQYF.

The chain employs TRBV5-4 and TRBJ2-5; possible D gene TRBD2, 6 bases. CDR1 and CDR2 (germline): SGHNT, YYREEE (reference sequence). The CDR3 spans 15 residues. Between the trimmed V and J ends, which lost 2 bases and 4 bases, there was a span of 15 bases. The CDR3 nucleotides are TGTGCCAGCAGCTTCGTCGGGAGAGAGGGAGAGACCCAGTACTTC. As protein: CASSFVGREGETQYF.

The CDR3 here is CASSLSWERRASYEQYF. The DNA of the CDR3 is TGCGCCAGCAGCCTAAGCTGGGAGAGACGGGCCTCCTACGAGCAGTACTTC. V usage is TRBV5-1 and J usage is TRBJ2-7; a weak D match, TRBD2 (5 bases). In germline, CDR1 is SGHRS, CDR2 YFSETQ. V lost 4 bases, J lost 0 bases, and 20 bases lay in between. The CDR3 spans 17 residues.

The chain employs TRBV28 and TRBJ2-3; 11 bases are shared with TRBD2. V shed 5 bases, J shed 2 bases, and the junction held 6 bases outside the gene matches. The CDR3 is 16 residues long. The V gene's germline CDR1 is MDHEN and CDR2 SYDVKM. The CDR3 coding sequence is TGTGCCAGCAGTAAGAGACTAGCGGGAATCACAGATACGCAGTATTTT. Protein product: CASSKRLAGITDTQYF. The entire variable domain, with the rest obtained from reference TRBV28 and TRBJ2-3, is as follows: DVKVTQSSRYLVKRTGEKVFLECVQDMDHENMFWYRQDPGLGLRLIYFSYDVKMKEKGDIPEGYSVSREKKERFSLILESASTNQTSMYLCASSKRLAGITDTQYFGPGTRLTVL.

The genes are TRBV5-6 and TRBJ2-7, with 11 nucleotides matching TRBD2. The germline V gene has CDR1 SGHDT and CDR2 YYEEEE. Trimming at V came to 0 bases and at J to 2 bases, leaving 10 bases not matched to a gene. The CDR3 loop spans 18 amino acids. The CDR3 region is CASSLGVGTSGGAYEQYF. CDR3 sequence (DNA): TGTGCCAGCAGCTTGGGGGTCGGGACTAGCGGAGGAGCCTACGAGCAGTACTTC.

The chain combines TRBV2 with TRBJ1-2, with no clear D. Germline assignment: CDR1 SNHLY and CDR2 FYNNEI. There are 14 residues in the CDR3. V was pared by 1 base and J by 8 bases, with 14 bases between. The CDR3 sequence: CASSEVGRGGGYTF. DNA of the CDR3: TGTGCCAGCAGTGAAGTAGGACGAGGAGGGGGCTACACCTTC.

The gene calls are TRBV4-1 and TRBJ2-1, with 9 bases lining up with TRBD2. The CDR3 spans 19 residues. The V and J ends lost 0 bases and 5 bases, in that order; junction bases with no gene match: 14. Looked up from germline, CDR1 is MGHRA and CDR2 is YSYEKL. The CDR3 nucleotides are TGCGCCAGCAGCCAAGACCCTATTTCTGCGGGAGGGACGCACAATGAGCAGTTCTTC. Translated, it gives CASSQDPISAGGTHNEQFF.

The chain is built from TRBV11-3 and TRBJ2-7; D is ambiguous. Germline V lookup: CDR1 SGHNT, CDR2 YENEEA. The V end was cut by 4 bases, the J end by 7 bases, with 8 bases between. The CDR3 totals 11 residues. The CDR3 spells CASSSLGEQYF. CDR3 coding DNA: TGTGCCAGCAGCTCCCTCGGGGAGCAGTACTTC.

The J gene is TRBJ1-1, the V gene TRBV27; D is uncertain. The CDR3 is made up of 14 amino acids. V lost 0 bases, J lost 8 bases, and 13 bases lay in between. Germline V gene sequence: CDR1 MNHEY, CDR2 SMNVEV (reference sequence). CDR3 nucleotide sequence: TGTGCCAGCAGTTTATCCCGAGGGCTGGGGGAAGCTTTCTTT. It encodes CASSLSRGLGEAFF.

The V call is TRBV6-4, the J call TRBJ2-3, with D possibly being TRBD2 (5 bases). The CDR3 is made up of 13 amino acids. In germline, CDR1 is MRHNA, CDR2 SNTAGT. V was trimmed by 4 bases and J by 8 bases, leaving 13 bases between them. CDR3 bases: TGTGCCAGCAGTGGGACTCAGTCCGGTACGCAGTATTTT. Translating gives CASSGTQSGTQYF.

This chain joins TRBV29-1 and TRBJ2-7, with D possibly TRBD1 on 5 matching bases. Germline CDR1 reads SQVTM; CDR2 reads ANQGSEA. V was trimmed by 7 bases and J by 3 bases, leaving 10 bases between them. The CDR3 spans 11 residues. For the CDR3, the DNA is TGCAGCGCTGTAGACAGCTACGAGCAGTACTTC. Its protein is CSAVDSYEQYF.

The rearrangement uses TRBV11-3 and TRBJ2-3; the match to TRBD2 covers 11 bases. CDR1 is SGHNT and CDR2 is YENEEA in the germline V gene. V gave up 5 bases and J gave up 4 bases; unmatched junction bases: 17. The CDR3 is 19 residues long. This CDR3 is CASSDRTGTSGSDPDTQYF. As DNA, the CDR3 is TGTGCCAGCAGCGATCGGACAGGTACTAGCGGGAGCGATCCAGATACGCAGTATTTT.

The chain couples TRBV11-2 to TRBJ2-3, with 12 bases matching TRBD2. CDR3 length: 18 amino acids. CDR1 and CDR2 (germline): SGHAT, FQNNGV. J was trimmed by 0 bases and V by 0 bases; bases with no gene match: 4. CDR3 loop: CASSLELAGGNSTDTQYF. CDR3 nucleotide sequence: TGTGCCAGCAGCTTAGAACTAGCGGGAGGAAATAGCACAGATACGCAGTATTTT.

The rearrangement joins TRBV19 to TRBJ1-1; the D gene is possibly TRBD1 (5 bases). Germline lookup yields CDR1 LNHDA and CDR2 SQIVND (reference sequence). The CDR3 runs to 16 residues. V was trimmed by 3 bases and J by 0 bases, leaving 14 bases between them. The CDR3 sequence is CASSILTVRMNTEAFF. DNA of the CDR3: TGTGCCAGTAGTATTCTGACAGTAAGAATGAACACTGAAGCTTTCTTT.

The V gene is TRBV14, the J gene TRBJ2-3; D may be TRBD2 (6 bases). CDR3 length equals 15 residues. Germline assignment: CDR1 SGHDN and CDR2 FVKESK. With 1 base removed from V and 2 bases from J, the gap between germline ends came to 10 bases. In nucleotides, the CDR3 is TGTGCCAGCAGCCAAGTGGGGGGACCCACAGATACGCAGTATTTT. Translated: CASSQVGGPTDTQYF.

The rearrangement uses TRBV11-2 and TRBJ2-7, with TRBD2 identical over 9 bases. From germline, CDR1 is SGHAT and CDR2 FQNNGV. With 0 bases clipped from V and 3 bases from J, the junction kept 9 bases outside the gene matches. This CDR3 contains 17 residues. The CDR3: CASSLDVPREGLYEQYF. The DNA for the CDR3 is TGTGCCAGCAGCTTAGATGTTCCGCGGGAGGGCCTCTACGAGCAGTACTTC.

The CDR3 is CASSELRGRGHEQFF. The CDR3 DNA reads as TGTGCCAGCAGTGAATTGCGCGGGAGGGGCCATGAGCAGTTCTTC. The rearrangement joins TRBV2 to TRBJ2-1; 9 bases align to TRBD2. CDR3 length: 15 residues. CDR1 is SNHLY, CDR2 FYNNEI, per germline. The V gene end was trimmed by 2 bases and the J gene end by 8 bases; junction bases not matched to a gene: 7.

This clone appeared once. The chain has TRBV7-2 and TRBJ2-7; TRBD2 matches at 12 bases. Unmatched junction bases numbered 10, after V lost 1 base and J lost 3 bases. The CDR3 runs 18 residues. CDR1 and CDR2 (germline): SGHTA, FQGNSA. The CDR3 is CASSLVPGLAGPHYEQYF. CDR3 sequence (DNA): TGTGCCAGCAGCTTAGTTCCCGGACTAGCGGGACCACACTACGAGCAGTACTTC.

CDR3: CASSLAAGTDTQYF. CDR3 DNA: TGCGCCAGCAGCTTAGCTGCGGGCACAGATACGCAGTATTTT. The chain combines TRBV5-1 with TRBJ2-3; no firm D call. With 2 bases removed from V and 1 base from J, the gap between germline ends came to 8 bases. Germline CDR1 SGHRS, CDR2 YFSETQ. This CDR3 spans 14 amino acids.

The V and J genes are TRBV12-5 and TRBJ2-2, with 10 bases lining up with TRBD1. From germline, CDR1 is LGHNT and CDR2 FRNRAP. Trimming removed 1 base from V and 7 bases from J; junction bases left unmatched: 3. This CDR3 comprises 15 residues. Here the CDR3 reads CASGLAGTGDGELFF. CDR3 in DNA: TGTGCTAGTGGTTTGGCCGGGACAGGGGACGGGGAGCTGTTTTTT.

The chain joins TRBV29-1 to TRBJ2-2, with 12 bases aligning to TRBD2. This CDR3 region has 16 residues. CDR1 and CDR2 from the germline V gene are SQVTM and ANQGSEA. V dropped 5 bases and J dropped 5; count of bases not matched to a gene: 9. CDR3 in amino acids: CSVLQTSGSQTGELFF. In DNA form, the CDR3 reads TGCAGCGTTCTACAGACTAGCGGGAGTCAAACCGGGGAGCTGTTTTTT.